One and the same sample provided the 30 T cell receptor beta chains below, sequenced in a study of OX40 agonist ivuxolimab in advanced cancers. Library prep was done by the immunoSEQ multiplex PCR assay. What TCRdb holds here is the immuneACCESS table cut down to in-frame rearrangements. Part of the clones is not present; checked against another copy, under half of the missing clones reflect an unresolved V gene, and the others are unexplained. Across this sample there are some 25,000 clones, with 70% to 80% seen only once. 29% of the sample rests with the top ten. Sequenced material: CD4+ or CD8+ T cells sorted from blood, taken in a trial of the OX40 agonist ivuxolimab. These receptors all come from an adult with an advanced solid tumor such as melanoma, head and neck, liver or kidney cancer.

The chain has TRBV9 and TRBJ2-1; maybe TRBD2 (6 bases). Trimming cost V 4 bases and J 2 bases, with 13 bases left between them. There are 15 residues in the CDR3. Germline V gene sequence: CDR1 SGDLS, CDR2 YYNGEE. CDR3 nucleotides: TGTGCCAGCAGCCCCGAAGGAGGGGCCTACAATGAGCAGTTCTTC. This codes for CASSPEGGAYNEQFF.

The chain couples TRBV9 to TRBJ2-1, with D possibly matching TRBD1 (8 bases). V lost 4 bases and J 8 bases, leaving 16 bases between the germline ends. CDR1 is SGDLS and CDR2 is YYNGEE in the germline V gene. The length of the CDR3 is 14 residues. CDR3 amino acids: CASSPGGAGDEQFF. The DNA for the CDR3 is TGTGCCAGCAGCCCAGGGGGCGCGGGAGATGAGCAGTTCTTC. The complete variable domain, with remaining parts taken from reference TRBV9 and TRBJ2-1, reads DSGVTQTPKHLITATGQRVTLRCSPRSGDLSVYWYQQSLDQGLQFLIQYYNGEERAKGNILERFSAQQFPDLHSELNLSSLELGDSALYFCASSPGGAGDEQFFGPGTRLTVL.

The genes are TRBV14 and TRBJ2-7; D is unclear. This CDR3 has 15 residues. CDR1 is SGHDN and CDR2 is FVKESK in the germline V gene. V lost 0 bases and J 0 bases, leaving 9 bases between the germline ends. The CDR3 DNA is TGTGCCAGCAGCCAAGATTCAGGAAGCTCCTACGAGCAGTACTTC. This codes for CASSQDSGSSYEQYF.

The chain is built from TRBV7-9 and TRBJ1-1; D gene uncertain. The CDR3 loop spans 14 amino acids. The germline CDR1 and CDR2 sequences are SEHNR and FQNEAQ (reference sequence). With 1 base removed from V and 6 bases from J, the gap between germline ends came to 12 bases. The CDR3 sequence is CASSLVQGIPEAFF. The CDR3 DNA follows: TGTGCCAGCAGCTTAGTTCAAGGGATCCCTGAAGCTTTCTTT.

The sample holds a few counts of this clone. DNA of the CDR3: TGTGCCAGCAGTCATACAGGGGTAGACGAGCAGTACTTC. This translates into CASSHTGVDEQYF. The V and J genes are TRBV2 and TRBJ2-7; 7 bases match TRBD1. The CDR3 sequence is 13 residues long. CDR1 and CDR2 (germline): SNHLY, FYNNEI. After removal of 5 bases from V and 5 bases from J, the junction contained 6 bases not matched to a gene.

The chain recombines TRBV2 with TRBJ1-4; D remains ambiguous. CDR3 size: 12 residues. Between the trimmed V and J ends, which lost 7 bases and 3 bases, there was a span of 6 bases. Germline CDR1 SNHLY, CDR2 FYNNEI. CDR3 sequence (DNA): TGTGCCAGCAAGCTTTCTAATGAAAAACTGTTTTTT. Protein product: CASKLSNEKLFF.

This rearrangement joins TRBV7-8 to TRBJ1-4; the D gene is possibly TRBD1 (6 bases). Germline V gene sequence: CDR1 SGHVS, CDR2 FQNEAQ. The CDR3 runs 18 residues. Trimming removed 10 bases at V and 3 bases at J, with 27 bases between. CDR3 residues: CATTGGALRDWANEKLFF. In DNA, the CDR3 is TGTGCCACCACGGGGGGGGCACTGCGAGATTGGGCTAATGAAAAACTGTTTTTT.

The V and J genes are TRBV9 and TRBJ1-5, with D perhaps TRBD1 (5 bases). V was pared by 0 bases and J by 4 bases, with 11 bases between. CDR3 size: 15 residues. Germline values: CDR1 SGDLS, CDR2 YYNGEE. The CDR3 bases are TGTGCCAGCAGCGTAGGAGGGGTTGGTAATCAGCCCCAGCATTTT. Its protein product is CASSVGGVGNQPQHF.

The V and J genes are TRBV7-6 and TRBJ2-1; 7 positions agree with TRBD2. From germline, CDR1 is SGHVS and CDR2 FNYEAQ. V dropped 2 bases and J dropped 15; count of bases not matched to a gene: 10. The length of the CDR3 is 13 residues. The CDR3 loop reads CASSLTIGGSPFF. DNA of the CDR3: TGTGCCAGCAGCTTAACCATTGGCGGGAGCCCGTTCTTC.

This sequence joins TRBV7-6 and TRBJ2-7, with D possibly being TRBD1 or TRBD2 (6 bases each). This CDR3 spans 16 amino acids. V was shortened by 5 bases and J by 0 bases, with 17 bases between the two germline ends. From germline, CDR1 is SGHVS and CDR2 FNYEAQ. The CDR3 DNA reads TGTGCCAGCAGCGATGGGGCGGGGACAATCTCCTACGAGCAGTACTTC. Translation gives CASSDGAGTISYEQYF.

This clone was seen ten or more times. CDR3 protein: CASSNSTGGPYEQYF. The CDR3 DNA reads TGTGCCAGCAGCAATTCCACTGGGGGGCCCTACGAGCAGTACTTC. The chain has TRBV7-9 and TRBJ2-7; possibly TRBD1 or TRBD2 for D (6 bases each). Germline CDR1 reads SEHNR; CDR2 reads FQNEAQ (reference sequence). V was clipped by 5 bases and J by 2 bases, with 16 bases between them. The CDR3 is made up of 15 amino acids.

CDR3 residues: CASQKPGLTKETQYF. The CDR3 nucleotides read TGTGCCAGCCAAAAGCCGGGACTAACAAAAGAGACCCAGTACTTC. J is TRBJ2-5 and V is TRBV2; 7 bases fit TRBD2. The CDR3 contains 15 residues. Germline lookup yields CDR1 SNHLY and CDR2 FYNNEI. Unmatched junction bases numbered 12, after V lost 8 bases and J lost 3 bases.

The gene calls are TRBV7-9 and TRBJ2-7; a weak D match, TRBD2 (5 bases). V lost 2 bases, J lost 2 bases, and 10 bases lay in between. The CDR3 extends over 14 amino acids. Per germline, CDR1 SEHNR and CDR2 FQNEAQ (reference sequence). The CDR3 protein is CASSLPGRAYEQYF. The DNA of the CDR3 is TGTGCCAGCAGCTTACCCGGGCGGGCCTACGAGCAGTACTTC. The full variable domain, completed using reference TRBV7-9 and TRBJ2-7, is DTGVSQNPRHKITKRGQNVTFRCDPISEHNRLYWYRQTLGQGPEFLTYFQNEAQLEKSRLLSDRFSAERPKGSFSTLEIQRTEQGDSAMYLCASSLPGRAYEQYFGPGTRLTVT.

This clone was counted only a few times. The chain uses TRBV30 and TRBJ2-5; D gene uncertain. This CDR3 comprises 13 residues. Trimming pared 0 bases from V and 5 bases from J, leaving 10 bases between. The germline gives CDR1 GTSNPN, CDR2 SVGIG (reference sequence). Here the CDR3 DNA reads TGTGCCTGGAGTGTATTTCTCTTGGAGACCCAGTACTTC. It translates to CAWSVFLLETQYF.

This sequence joins TRBV9 and TRBJ2-7, with D unresolved. The CDR3 spans 13 residues. Trimming left V 0 bases short and J 6 bases short, with 10 bases between. From germline, CDR1 is SGDLS and CDR2 YYNGEE. The CDR3 coding sequence is TGTGCCAGCAGCGTAGGTTCCGGGCTCGAGCAGTACTTC. Translated, it gives CASSVGSGLEQYF.

The sample holds a few counts of this clone. The rearrangement links TRBV5-1 to TRBJ2-1; D uncertain. The germline V and J ends were trimmed by 2 bases and 8 bases, with 20 bases remaining between them. CDR1 is SGHRS and CDR2 is YFSETQ in the germline V gene. The CDR3 runs 16 residues. DNA for the CDR3: TGCGCCAGCAGCTTTGGGAACCCCCTTGGGTTCGATGAGCAGTTCTTC. Its translation is CASSFGNPLGFDEQFF. Drawing the rest from reference TRBV5-1 and TRBJ2-1, the complete variable domain is KAGVTQTPRYLIKTRGQQVTLSCSPISGHRSVSWYQQTPGQGLQFLFEYFSETQRNKGNFPGRFSGRQFSNSRSEMNVSTLELGDSALYLCASSFGNPLGFDEQFFGPGTRLTVL.

The CDR3 bases are TGTGCCAGCAGCTGGGGGGCGGGAAGCACAGATACGCAGTATTTT. This codes for CASSWGAGSTDTQYF. The chain is built from TRBV27 and TRBJ2-3; D may be TRBD1 or TRBD2 (6 bases each). Trimming stripped 6 bases from V and 0 bases from J, with 13 bases between. Germline loops: CDR1 MNHEY, CDR2 SMNVEV (reference sequence). The CDR3 has 15 amino acids.

The V gene is TRBV6-1, the J gene TRBJ2-7, with 9 bases aligning to TRBD1. The CDR3 extends over 16 amino acids. J was trimmed by 3 bases and V by 3 bases; bases with no gene match: 9. Looked up from germline, CDR1 is MNHNS and CDR2 is SASEGT. The CDR3 sequence: CASSEWDRVSNYEQYF. Written as DNA, the CDR3 is TGTGCCAGCAGTGAGTGGGACAGGGTGTCGAACTACGAGCAGTACTTC.

The CDR3 bases are TGTGCCAGCAGTTATATGGAATCCTATGGCTACACCTTC. It encodes CASSYMESYGYTF. The chain carries TRBV6-5 and TRBJ1-2; D remains unclear. V was clipped by 3 bases and J by 4 bases, with 9 bases between them. The CDR3 totals 13 residues. Germline V gene lookup returns CDR1 MNHEY and CDR2 SVGAGI.

The CDR3 is CAWNPSGSISDTQYF. CDR3 nucleotide sequence: TGTGCCTGGAATCCTAGCGGGAGTATCTCAGATACGCAGTATTTT. The J gene is TRBJ2-3, the V gene TRBV30, with TRBD2 identical over 10 bases. CDR3 length: 15 residues. CDR1 and CDR2 from the germline V gene are GTSNPN and SVGIG (reference sequence). V gave up 4 bases and J gave up 4 bases; unmatched junction bases: 8.

The chain is built from TRBV5-1 and TRBJ2-1; D gene ambiguous. The V end was cut by 4 bases, the J end by 8 bases, with 13 bases between. Germline V lookup: CDR1 SGHRS, CDR2 YFSETQ. The CDR3 has 13 amino acids. CDR3 bases: TGCGCCAGCAGCACGGACCCCGACGATGAGCAGTTCTTC. Protein sequence: CASSTDPDDEQFF.

The chain combines TRBV2 with TRBJ2-7; D is tentatively TRBD1 or TRBD2 (5 bases each). CDR1 SNHLY and CDR2 FYNNEI come from the germline V gene. The V end was cut by 7 bases, the J end by 9 bases, with 25 bases between. The CDR3 has 15 amino acids. DNA for the CDR3: TGTGCCAGCATAACCGGGACCGGTCTGGTCAGTAGGCAGTACTTC. This gives the protein CASITGTGLVSRQYF.

This chain uses TRBV30 with TRBJ1-1, with D possibly being TRBD1 (6 bases). The CDR3 is 13 residues long. V was cut by 2 bases and J by 5 bases, with 12 bases left in between. Germline CDR1 GTSNPN, CDR2 SVGIG (reference sequence). Here the CDR3 reads CAWSPMQGTEAFF. For the CDR3, the DNA is TGTGCCTGGAGTCCCATGCAGGGGACTGAAGCTTTCTTT.

The gene calls are TRBV27 and TRBJ2-7; possibly TRBD2 for D (6 bases). The ends were cut back, 6 bases at V and 3 bases at J, with 15 bases in the middle. In germline, CDR1 is MNHEY, CDR2 SMNVEV (reference sequence). The CDR3 is 14 amino acids. The CDR3 DNA sequence: TGTGCCAGCAGGCGAGCGGGTTCGGTCTACGAGCAGTACTTC. Amino acid sequence: CASRRAGSVYEQYF.

The chain employs TRBV5-3 and TRBJ1-3; 9 positions agree with TRBD1. TRBV5-3 is marked as an open reading frame, function uncertain. The CDR3 contains 15 residues. J lost 3 bases, V lost 6 bases, and 7 bases had no gene match. DNA of the CDR3: TGTGCCAGAATACCCGGGACAGGGCGTGGAAACACCATATATTTT. Translating gives CARIPGTGRGNTIYF.

The CDR3 protein is CASSDTSGKNNEQFF. Written as DNA, the CDR3 is TGTGCCAGCAGTGATACTAGCGGGAAAAACAATGAGCAGTTCTTC. The V gene is TRBV9, the J gene TRBJ2-1, with 10 nucleotides matching TRBD2. V lost 5 bases, J lost 5 bases, and 7 bases stayed unmatched. This CDR3 region has 15 residues. Germline V lookup: CDR1 SGDLS, CDR2 YYNGEE.

The chain employs TRBV30 and TRBJ2-1, with D perhaps TRBD2 (5 bases). Germline assignment: CDR1 GTSNPN and CDR2 SVGIG (reference sequence). V was clipped by 0 bases and J by 2 bases, with 11 bases between them. The CDR3 has 15 amino acids. Here the CDR3 DNA reads TGTGCCTGGAGTGTGTGGGCGGGCCCCTACAATGAGCAGTTCTTC. Protein: CAWSVWAGPYNEQFF.

This clone has only a few counts. The J gene is TRBJ2-5, the V gene TRBV30, with 9 bases matching TRBD2. This CDR3 comprises 15 residues. V dropped 4 bases and J dropped 5; count of bases not matched to a gene: 11. The V gene's germline CDR1 is GTSNPN and CDR2 SVGIG (reference sequence). The CDR3 DNA follows: TGTGCCTGGATCCCGATAGCGGGAGCATTTGAGACCCAGTACTTC. This codes for CAWIPIAGAFETQYF.

This chain joins TRBV29-1 and TRBJ1-2, with TRBD1 as a possible D gene (6 bases). The CDR3 runs 15 residues. The V end lost 5 bases, the J end lost 0 bases, and 16 bases lay between the germline ends. Germline loops: CDR1 SQVTM, CDR2 ANQGSEA. DNA for the CDR3: TGCAGCGTTAGTCCAGGGGCGACGTCTAACTATGGCTACACCTTC. Translating gives CSVSPGATSNYGYTF.

The chain is built from TRBV5-1 and TRBJ2-1, with unresolved D. From germline, CDR1 is SGHRS and CDR2 YFSETQ. The ends were cut back, 2 bases at V and 6 bases at J, with 9 bases in the middle. This CDR3 has 13 amino acids. The CDR3 nucleotides read TGCGCCAGCAGCTTCTCTCAGTTCAATGAGCAGTTCTTC. This codes for CASSFSQFNEQFF. Looking up the rest from reference TRBV5-1 and TRBJ2-1 gives the full variable domain: KAGVTQTPRYLIKTRGQQVTLSCSPISGHRSVSWYQQTPGQGLQFLFEYFSETQRNKGNFPGRFSGRQFSNSRSEMNVSTLELGDSALYLCASSFSQFNEQFFGPGTRLTVL.